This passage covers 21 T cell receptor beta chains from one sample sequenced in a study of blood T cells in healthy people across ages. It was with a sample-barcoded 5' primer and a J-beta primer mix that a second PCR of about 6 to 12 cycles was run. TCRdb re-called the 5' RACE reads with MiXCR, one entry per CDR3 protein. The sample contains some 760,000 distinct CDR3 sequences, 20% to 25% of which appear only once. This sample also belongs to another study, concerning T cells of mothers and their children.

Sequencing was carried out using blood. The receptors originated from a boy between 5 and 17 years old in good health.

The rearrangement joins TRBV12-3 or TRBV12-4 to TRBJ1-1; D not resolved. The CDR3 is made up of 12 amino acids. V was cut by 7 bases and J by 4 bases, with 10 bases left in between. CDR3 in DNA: TGTGCCAGCACCAACGAAGGCACTGAAGCTTTCTTT. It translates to CASTNEGTEAFF.

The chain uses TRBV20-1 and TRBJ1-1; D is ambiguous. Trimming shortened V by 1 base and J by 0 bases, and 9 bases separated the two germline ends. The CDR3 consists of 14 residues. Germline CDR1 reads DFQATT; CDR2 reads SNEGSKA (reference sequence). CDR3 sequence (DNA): TGCAGTGCTAGAGCGGGCGGGATGAACACTGAAGCTTTCTTT. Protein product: CSARAGGMNTEAFF.

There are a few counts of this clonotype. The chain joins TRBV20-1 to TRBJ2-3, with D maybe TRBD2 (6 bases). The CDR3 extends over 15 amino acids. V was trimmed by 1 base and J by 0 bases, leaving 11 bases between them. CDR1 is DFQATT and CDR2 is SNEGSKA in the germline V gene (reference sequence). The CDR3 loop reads CSARGPSVSTDTQYF. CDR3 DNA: TGCAGTGCTAGAGGCCCTAGCGTAAGCACAGATACGCAGTATTTT.

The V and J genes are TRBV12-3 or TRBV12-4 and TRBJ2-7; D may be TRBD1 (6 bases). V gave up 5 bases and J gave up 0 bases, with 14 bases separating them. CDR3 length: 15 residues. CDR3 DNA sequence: TGTGCCAGCAGTCACGGACAGTTAAGCTCCTACGAGCAGTACTTC. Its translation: CASSHGQLSSYEQYF.

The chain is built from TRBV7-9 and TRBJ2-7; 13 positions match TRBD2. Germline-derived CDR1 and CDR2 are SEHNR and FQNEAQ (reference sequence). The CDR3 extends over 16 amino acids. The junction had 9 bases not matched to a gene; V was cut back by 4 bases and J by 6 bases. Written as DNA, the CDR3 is TGTGCCAGCAGCTCCATACTAGCGGGAGGGCCAAGCGAGCAGTACTTC. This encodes CASSSILAGGPSEQYF. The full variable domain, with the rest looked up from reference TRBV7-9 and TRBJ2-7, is DTGVSQNPRHKITKRGQNVTFRCDPISEHNRLYWYRQTLGQGPEFLTYFQNEAQLEKSRLLSDRFSAERPKGSFSTLEIQRTEQGDSAMYLCASSSILAGGPSEQYFGPGTRLTVT.

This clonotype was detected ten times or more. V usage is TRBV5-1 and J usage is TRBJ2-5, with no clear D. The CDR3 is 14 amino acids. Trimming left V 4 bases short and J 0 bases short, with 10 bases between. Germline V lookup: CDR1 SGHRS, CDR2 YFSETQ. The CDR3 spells CASSQWTDQETQYF. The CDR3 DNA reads TGCGCCAGCAGCCAATGGACCGACCAAGAGACCCAGTACTTC.

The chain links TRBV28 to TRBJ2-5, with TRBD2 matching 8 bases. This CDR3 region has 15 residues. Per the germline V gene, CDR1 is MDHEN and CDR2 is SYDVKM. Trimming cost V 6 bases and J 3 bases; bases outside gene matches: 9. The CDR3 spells CASSFRSGGKETQYF. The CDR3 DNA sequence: TGTGCCAGCAGCTTCAGAAGCGGGGGCAAAGAGACCCAGTACTTC. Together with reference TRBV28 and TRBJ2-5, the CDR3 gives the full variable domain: DVKVTQSSRYLVKRTGEKVFLECVQDMDHENMFWYRQDPGLGLRLIYFSYDVKMKEKGDIPEGYSVSREKKERFSLILESASTNQTSMYLCASSFRSGGKETQYFGPGTRLLVL.

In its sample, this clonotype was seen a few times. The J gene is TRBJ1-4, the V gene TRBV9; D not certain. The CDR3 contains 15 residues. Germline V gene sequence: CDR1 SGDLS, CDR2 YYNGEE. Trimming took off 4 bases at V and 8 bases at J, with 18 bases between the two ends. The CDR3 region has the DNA TGTGCCAGCAGCCCGGGCCCACACCTAACAGAAAAACTGTTTTTT. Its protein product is CASSPGPHLTEKLFF.

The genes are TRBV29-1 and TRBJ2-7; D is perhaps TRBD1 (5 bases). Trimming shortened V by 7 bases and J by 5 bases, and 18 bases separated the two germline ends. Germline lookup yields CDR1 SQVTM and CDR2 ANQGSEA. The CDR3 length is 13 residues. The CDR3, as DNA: TGCAGCGCCTCCTGGGCAGGGTTGAACGAGCAGTACTTC. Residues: CSASWAGLNEQYF.

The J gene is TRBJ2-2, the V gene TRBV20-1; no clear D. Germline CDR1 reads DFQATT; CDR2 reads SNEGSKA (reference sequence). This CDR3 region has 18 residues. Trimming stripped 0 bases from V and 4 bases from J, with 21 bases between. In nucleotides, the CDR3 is TGCAGTGCTAGAGATATTTCGGAAGGTCACGGGTTCACCGGGGAGCTGTTTTTT. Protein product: CSARDISEGHGFTGELFF.

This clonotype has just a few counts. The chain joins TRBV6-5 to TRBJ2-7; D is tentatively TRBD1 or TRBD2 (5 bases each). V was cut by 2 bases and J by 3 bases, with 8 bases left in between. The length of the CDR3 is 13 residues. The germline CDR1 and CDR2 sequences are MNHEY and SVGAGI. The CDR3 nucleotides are TGTGCCAGCAGTTACGGGGGTCGCTACGAGCAGTACTTC. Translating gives CASSYGGRYEQYF.

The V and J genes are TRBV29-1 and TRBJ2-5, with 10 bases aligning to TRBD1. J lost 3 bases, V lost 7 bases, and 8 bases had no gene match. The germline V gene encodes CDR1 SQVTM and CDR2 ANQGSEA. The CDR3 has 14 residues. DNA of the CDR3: TGCAGCGCCAGACAGGGGGCAAAAGAAGAGACCCAGTACTTC. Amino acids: CSARQGAKEETQYF.

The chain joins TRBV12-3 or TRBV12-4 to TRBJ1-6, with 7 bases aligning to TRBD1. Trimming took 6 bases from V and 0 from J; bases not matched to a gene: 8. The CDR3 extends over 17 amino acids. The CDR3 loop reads CASRQDRASSYNSPLHF. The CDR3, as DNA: TGTGCCAGCAGACAAGACAGGGCGAGCTCCTATAATTCACCCCTCCACTTT.

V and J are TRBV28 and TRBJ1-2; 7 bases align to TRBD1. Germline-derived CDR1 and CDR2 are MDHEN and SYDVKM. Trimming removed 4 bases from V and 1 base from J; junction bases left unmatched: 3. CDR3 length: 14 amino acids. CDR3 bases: TGTGCCAGCAGTTCCCAGGGGGTTAACTATGGCTACACCTTC. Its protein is CASSSQGVNYGYTF.

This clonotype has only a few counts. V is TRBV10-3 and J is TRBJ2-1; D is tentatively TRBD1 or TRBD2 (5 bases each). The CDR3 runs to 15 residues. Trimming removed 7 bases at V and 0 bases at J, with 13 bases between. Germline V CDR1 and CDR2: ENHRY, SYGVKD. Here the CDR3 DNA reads TGTGCCATCACCACGGGGCCCAGCTCCTACAATGAGCAGTTCTTC. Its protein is CAITTGPSSYNEQFF.

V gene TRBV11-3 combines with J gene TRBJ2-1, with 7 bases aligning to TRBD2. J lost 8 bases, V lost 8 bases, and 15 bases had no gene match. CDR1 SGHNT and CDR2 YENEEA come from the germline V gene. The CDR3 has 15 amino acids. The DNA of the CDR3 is TGTGCCAGCGGTAGCGGGCGGGGATTGGGTGATGAGCAGTTCTTC. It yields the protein CASGSGRGLGDEQFF.

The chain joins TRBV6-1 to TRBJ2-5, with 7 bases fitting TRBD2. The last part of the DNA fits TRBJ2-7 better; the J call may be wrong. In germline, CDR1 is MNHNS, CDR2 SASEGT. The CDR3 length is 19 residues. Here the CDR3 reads CASRQLTARRASGPYEQYF. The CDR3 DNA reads TGTGCCAGCAGGCAGCTCACAGCGCGGAGAGCTAGCGGCCCCTACGAGCAGTACTTC.

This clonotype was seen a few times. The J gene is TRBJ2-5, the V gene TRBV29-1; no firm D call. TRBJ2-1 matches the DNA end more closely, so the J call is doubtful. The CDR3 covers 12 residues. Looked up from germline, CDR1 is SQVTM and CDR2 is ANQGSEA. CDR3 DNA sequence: TGCAGCGTCGATTCGGCACGGTATGAGCAGTTCTTC. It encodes CSVDSARYEQFF.

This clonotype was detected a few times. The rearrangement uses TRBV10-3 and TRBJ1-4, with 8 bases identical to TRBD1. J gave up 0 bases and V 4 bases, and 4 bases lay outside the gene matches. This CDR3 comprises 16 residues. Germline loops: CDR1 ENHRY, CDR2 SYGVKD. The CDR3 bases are TGTGCCATCAGTGCTCGGGACAGGTCAACTAATGAAAAACTGTTTTTT. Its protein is CAISARDRSTNEKLFF.

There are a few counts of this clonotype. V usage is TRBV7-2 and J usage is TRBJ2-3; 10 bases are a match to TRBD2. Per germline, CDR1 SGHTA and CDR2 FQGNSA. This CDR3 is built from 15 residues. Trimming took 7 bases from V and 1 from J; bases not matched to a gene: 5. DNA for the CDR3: TGTGCCAGCAAGCGGGAGGGTGTGGGCACAGATACGCAGTATTTT. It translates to CASKREGVGTDTQYF.

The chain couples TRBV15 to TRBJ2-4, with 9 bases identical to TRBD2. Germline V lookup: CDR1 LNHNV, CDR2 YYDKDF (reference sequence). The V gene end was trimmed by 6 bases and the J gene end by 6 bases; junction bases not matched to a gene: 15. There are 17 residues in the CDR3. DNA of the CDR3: TGTGCCACCAGGTTACAACGGACCGGGACTAGCAGAAACATTCAGTACTTC. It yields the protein CATRLQRTGTSRNIQYF.